The sequence of this T cell receptor (beta chain) was determined in a study of CD8 T cells in ankylosing spondylitis. A note on this clonotype: Its antigen is still unknown.

V lost 1 base and J lost 8, with 11 bases in between. Germline lookup yields CDR1 MNHNS and CDR2 SASEGT. CDR3 length: 13 residues. A quantitative 5'-RACE method, one with molecular barcodes, was used to make TCR beta libraries. TCRdb fed the 5' RACE reads into MiXCR, producing one record per CDR3 protein. The sample consists of approximately 400,000 distinct CDR3 sequences, roughly a quarter of them appearing once. Study-wide findings and caveats: CD8+ cells made up the disease-linked clones, which were relatively rare in peripheral blood. A motif of fewer than ten highly homologous TCR beta variants was seen as apparently characteristic of ankylosing spondylitis blood. Within matched ankylosing spondylitis synovial fluid, disease-linked clones were reportedly significantly enriched.

The receptor's source is a male donor with ankylosing spondylitis. Sequenced: blood, either unsorted or a sorted T cell fraction (not recorded which). The V call is TRBV6-1, the J call TRBJ1-2, with D unresolved. This chain's CDR3 is CASSEEGSRGYTF. The CDR3 nucleotides are TGTGCCAGCAGTGAAGAAGGTAGCAGAGGCTACACCTTC.